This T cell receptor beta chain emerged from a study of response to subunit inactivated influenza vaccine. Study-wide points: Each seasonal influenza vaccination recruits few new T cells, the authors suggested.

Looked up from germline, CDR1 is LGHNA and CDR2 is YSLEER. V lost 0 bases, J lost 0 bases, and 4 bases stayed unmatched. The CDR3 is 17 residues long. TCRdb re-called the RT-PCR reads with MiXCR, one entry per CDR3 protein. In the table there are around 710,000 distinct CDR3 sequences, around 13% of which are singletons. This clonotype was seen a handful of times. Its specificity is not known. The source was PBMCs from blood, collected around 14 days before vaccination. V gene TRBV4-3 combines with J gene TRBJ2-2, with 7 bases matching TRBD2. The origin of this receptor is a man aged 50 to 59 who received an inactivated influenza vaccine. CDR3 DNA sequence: TGCGCCAGCAGCCAAGATCGCGGGGGTGCGAACACCGGGGAGCTGTTTTTT. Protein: CASSQDRGGANTGELFF.